The subject of this entry is one T cell receptor (beta chain). Its antigen is not known. The CDR3 length is 16 residues. Per germline, CDR1 SGHNT and CDR2 YYREEE (reference sequence). With 4 bases clipped from V and 4 bases from J, the junction kept 13 bases outside the gene matches. This sample is part of a study of cytomegalovirus exposure and HLA in healthy donors. Study-wide points: In an earlier analysis, most TCR beta V segments were productive about 87% or about 30% of the time.

PCR primers comprised 60 Vbeta and 13 Jbeta primers. Per the authors' pipeline: Counted up in a later analysis, unique TCR beta chains came to some 75 million, with around 12 million shared. This table comes from immunoSEQ multiplex PCR, and its TCRdb copy is limited to in-frame clones, with some not included. V and J calls and clone size are those listed in that table; D and trimming were worked out from the DNA. The profile shows 100,000 to 150,000 clones, about three quarters of them singletons. The specimen was PBMCs. V is TRBV5-4 and J is TRBJ2-5, with 7 positions matching TRBD2. This receptor was obtained from a woman in her thirties or forties in good health and CMV-seropositive. CDR3 DNA: TGTGCCAGCAGCGCCGCGACGGGAGCGGGACGAGAGACCCAGTACTTC. The encoded protein is CASSAATGAGRETQYF. The whole variable domain, remainder taken from reference TRBV5-4 and TRBJ2-5, is ETGVTQSPTHLIKTRGQQVTLRCSSQSGHNTVSWYQQALGQGPQFIFQYYREEENGRGNFPPRFSGLQFPNYSSELNVNALELDDSALYLCASSAATGAGRETQYFGPGTRLLVL.